These 17 T cell receptor beta chains were sequenced from one sample in a study of T-cell reconstitution after alpha-beta-depleted transplantation in children. Preparation of the TCRbeta library was carried out with unique molecular identifiers. TCRdb fed the PCR reads into MiXCR, producing one record per CDR3 protein. The data show some 120,000 distinct CDR3 sequences, with over 9% seen just once and under 40% held by the top ten. Specimen: PBMCs, collected before TCRalphabeta/CD19-depleted stem cell transplant. The receptors originated from a boy aged 2-15 years with acute lymphoblastic leukemia, due to receive a stem cell transplant.

J is TRBJ1-2 and V is TRBV5-1, with D uncertain. Looked up from germline, CDR1 is SGHRS and CDR2 is YFSETQ. CDR3 length equals 16 residues. The germline V and J ends were trimmed by 0 bases and 8 bases, with 20 bases remaining between them. The CDR3 is CASSLAVPKSSEGYTF. As DNA, the CDR3 is TGCGCCAGCAGCTTGGCGGTCCCGAAATCATCGGAAGGCTACACCTTC. The whole variable domain, filled in from reference TRBV5-1 and TRBJ1-2, reads KAGVTQTPRYLIKTRGQQVTLSCSPISGHRSVSWYQQTPGQGLQFLFEYFSETQRNKGNFPGRFSGRQFSNSRSEMNVSTLELGDSALYLCASSLAVPKSSEGYTFGSGTRLTVV.

This clonotype was counted only a few times. The chain has TRBV5-6 and TRBJ2-3; 8 nucleotides match TRBD1. Germline values: CDR1 SGHDT, CDR2 YYEEEE. V was pared by 4 bases and J by 3 bases, with 1 base of the junction left unmatched. The CDR3 is 13 residues long. The chain's CDR3 is CASSRQGTDTQYF. As DNA, the CDR3 is TGTGCCAGCAGCCGACAGGGGACAGATACGCAGTATTTT.

The chain has TRBV7-2 and TRBJ2-5; D is uncertain. Trimming removed 4 bases from V and 5 bases from J, with 11 bases in between. Germline V gene lookup returns CDR1 SGHTA and CDR2 FQGNSA. This CDR3 is built from 13 residues. This CDR3 reads CASSSPVRETQYF. Here the CDR3 DNA reads TGTGCCAGCAGCTCGCCCGTCCGGGAGACCCAGTACTTC.

This clonotype was detected ten times or more. The chain uses TRBV15 and TRBJ2-1, with 7 bases identical to TRBD2. The V and J ends lost 3 bases and 3 bases, in that order; junction bases with no gene match: 5. The germline V gene encodes CDR1 LNHNV and CDR2 YYDKDF (reference sequence). The CDR3 contains 15 residues. In DNA, the CDR3 is TGTGCCACCAGCAGTGCTAGCGGCTTCTACAATGAGCAGTTCTTC. Residues: CATSSASGFYNEQFF. Full variable domain (missing parts from reference TRBV15 and TRBJ2-1): DAMVIQNPRYQVTQFGKPVTLSCSQTLNHNVMYWYQQKSSQAPKLLFHYYDKDFNNEADTPDNFQSRRPNTSFCFLDIRSPGLGDTAMYLCATSSASGFYNEQFFGPGTRLTVL.

V and J are TRBV11-1 and TRBJ2-2; 12 bases are a match to TRBD2. V lost 0 bases to trimming and J lost 3 bases; unmatched junction nucleotides: 8. CDR1 is SGHAT, CDR2 FQDESV, per germline (reference sequence). CDR3 length equals 19 residues. CDR3 nucleotide sequence: TGTGCCAGCAGCTTAGCGCTCCTAGCGGGAGGGGCGGACACCGGGGAGCTGTTTTTT. Translation: CASSLALLAGGADTGELFF.

The chain combines TRBV7-8 with TRBJ2-2; 10 nucleotides align to TRBD2. Germline-derived CDR1 and CDR2 are SGHVS and FQNEAQ. The ends lost 5 bases at V and 0 bases at J; junction bases unmatched: 3. This CDR3 has 16 residues. The CDR3 DNA reads as TGTGCCAGCAGCCACGGACTAGCGGCGAACACCGGGGAGCTGTTTTTT. This sequence encodes CASSHGLAANTGELFF.

The chain carries TRBV27 and TRBJ2-7, with D maybe TRBD2 (5 bases). The germline CDR1 and CDR2 sequences are MNHEY and SMNVEV (reference sequence). The V end lost 1 base, the J end lost 7 bases, and 14 bases lay between the germline ends. The CDR3 has 14 amino acids. CDR3 loop: CASSLLVPTGEQYF. The CDR3 DNA reads as TGTGCCAGCAGTTTATTGGTGCCCACGGGGGAGCAGTACTTC.

At least ten counts were recorded for this clonotype. The CDR3 here is CASSFVGQGADTQYF. Written as DNA, the CDR3 is TGTGCCAGCAGTTTCGTAGGGCAGGGGGCGGATACGCAGTATTTT. This chain connects TRBV27 to TRBJ2-3; 8 bases fit TRBD1. In germline, CDR1 is MNHEY, CDR2 SMNVEV (reference sequence). With 3 bases clipped from V and 6 bases from J, the junction kept 8 bases outside the gene matches. There are 15 residues in the CDR3.

This clonotype has ten or more counts. The V and J genes are TRBV5-1 and TRBJ2-1; 15 nucleotides match TRBD2. V was clipped by 4 bases and J by 9 bases; unmatched bases: 8. CDR3 length: 16 residues. The germline V gene encodes CDR1 SGHRS and CDR2 YFSETQ. The CDR3 here is CASSLGLAGGQGEQFF. The CDR3 DNA is TGCGCCAGCAGCCTGGGACTAGCGGGAGGCCAGGGTGAGCAGTTCTTC. The entire variable domain, with the rest obtained from reference TRBV5-1 and TRBJ2-1, is as follows: KAGVTQTPRYLIKTRGQQVTLSCSPISGHRSVSWYQQTPGQGLQFLFEYFSETQRNKGNFPGRFSGRQFSNSRSEMNVSTLELGDSALYLCASSLGLAGGQGEQFFGPGTRLTVL.

This clonotype has only a few counts. The CDR3 sequence: CASTQVVGGELFF. The CDR3 nucleotides are TGTGCCAGCACCCAGGTGGTTGGCGGGGAGCTGTTTTTT. The J gene is TRBJ2-2, the V gene TRBV27, with no clear D. Germline CDR1 is MNHEY and CDR2 is SMNVEV (reference sequence). The CDR3 has 13 amino acids. Trimming left V 7 bases short and J 7 bases short, with 13 bases between.

This clonotype was detected many times. This chain uses TRBV6-6 with TRBJ2-1; the D gene is possibly TRBD2 (6 bases). The CDR3 has 11 residues. Germline CDR1 and CDR2: MNHNY and SVGAGI (reference sequence). The V and J ends lost 8 bases and 10 bases respectively, with 12 bases between them. DNA of the CDR3: TGTGCCAGCTACGGGGGAAAAGAGCAGTTCTTC. This sequence encodes CASYGGKEQFF.

This clonotype was picked up a small number of times. The chain employs TRBV11-2 and TRBJ2-3; no firm D call. Trimming took 5 bases from V and 0 from J, leaving 9 bases between them. Germline CDR1 reads SGHAT; CDR2 reads FQNNGV. The CDR3 contains 14 residues. CDR3 in DNA: TGTGCCAGCAGCCCGACGGAGAGCACAGATACGCAGTATTTT. It is translated as CASSPTESTDTQYF.

This clonotype was observed many times. The chain links TRBV5-5 to TRBJ2-3, with 9 positions matching TRBD2. The J segment lost 0 bases and the V segment lost 4 bases, leaving 0 bases of the junction unmatched. CDR1 SGHKS and CDR2 YYEKEE come from the germline V gene (reference sequence). CDR3 length equals 14 residues. The CDR3 spells CASSTSGSTDTQYF. The CDR3 nucleotides are TGTGCCAGCAGCACTAGCGGGAGCACAGATACGCAGTATTTT.

This clonotype was counted many times. The chain joins TRBV20-1 to TRBJ2-3; 10 bases align to TRBD2. Germline V gene data show CDR1 as DFQATT and CDR2 as SNEGSKA (reference sequence). The CDR3 contains 15 residues. V was clipped by 4 bases and J by 2 bases; unmatched bases: 6. The CDR3 DNA reads TGCAGTGCTACCCCTCTAGCGGGAGTCACAGATACGCAGTATTTT. Protein sequence: CSATPLAGVTDTQYF.

This clonotype was observed at least ten times. The chain recombines TRBV29-1 with TRBJ2-7; D remains ambiguous. The CDR3 extends over 11 amino acids. V shed 4 bases and J shed 2 bases, with 6 bases lying between them. In germline, CDR1 is SQVTM, CDR2 ANQGSEA. This CDR3 is CSVGTAYEQYF. The CDR3 nucleotides read TGCAGCGTTGGCACAGCCTACGAGCAGTACTTC.

Only a few counts were recorded for this clonotype. V usage is TRBV29-1 and J usage is TRBJ2-7; 7 nucleotides match TRBD2. V lost 4 bases, J lost 2 bases, and 8 bases stayed unmatched. In germline, CDR1 is SQVTM, CDR2 ANQGSEA. The CDR3 is made up of 14 amino acids. This CDR3 is CSVVSKRDPYEQYF. In DNA, the CDR3 is TGCAGCGTTGTGTCGAAGCGGGACCCCTACGAGCAGTACTTC.

The chain links TRBV10-2 to TRBJ1-2, with unresolved D. CDR3 length: 17 residues. The V and J ends lost 5 bases and 8 bases respectively, with 27 bases between them. Per germline, CDR1 WSHSY and CDR2 SAAADI. The CDR3 here is CASSRNYDGPRPMGYTF. DNA for the CDR3: TGCGCCAGCAGTCGGAATTATGACGGACCTAGACCTATGGGCTACACCTTC.